The rows below give T cell receptor beta chains drawn from one sample of a study of tumor-infiltrating lymphocytes in primary liver carcinoma. TCRdb recomputed calls from the multiplex PCR reads with MiXCR, one row per CDR3 protein. The repertoire consists of about 350,000 distinct CDR3 sequences, with about two thirds occurring once and the leading ten covering about 6.3%. Sequenced: peripheral blood. The source is a man aged 35-49 years with primary liver carcinoma and hepatitis B virus infection. CDR3s include the opening cysteine and the closing phenylalanine or tryptophan. Each record gives: J gene, D gene, clone size, V gene, CDR3 DNA, CDR3 protein. The D gene is left open where the match is weak. Only some rows state a clone size, as once, few, many or a class for expanded clones.

J gene: TRBJ1-6
D gene: NA
clone size: few
V gene: TRBV6-1
CDR3 DNA: TGTGCCAGCAGCTCCCCCCAGGCCCTCCACTTT
CDR3 protein: CASSSPQALHF

J gene: TRBJ1-1
D gene: TRBD1
clone size: few
V gene: TRBV7-9
CDR3 DNA: TGTGCCGGCAGCTCGACAGGGCTGAACACTGAAGCTTTCTTT
CDR3 protein: CAGSSTGLNTEAFF

J gene: TRBJ1-3
D gene: NA
clone size: NA
V gene: TRBV5-6
CDR3 DNA: TGTGCCAGCAGCACGATGACAGCTGGAACCACCATATATTTT
CDR3 protein: CASSTMTAGTTIYF

J gene: TRBJ1-2
D gene: NA
clone size: NA
V gene: TRBV6-1
CDR3 DNA: TGTGCCAGCAGTGATGTGGGAAGTTATAACTATGACTACACCTTC
CDR3 protein: CASSDVGSYNYDYTF

J gene: TRBJ1-2
D gene: NA
clone size: NA
V gene: TRBV6-2/TRBV6-3
CDR3 DNA: TGTGCCAGCAGTTACTTCGAGACAGACTATGGCCACACCTTC
CDR3 protein: CASSYFETDYGHTF

J gene: TRBJ1-3
D gene: TRBD1
clone size: many
V gene: TRBV5-6
CDR3 DNA: TGTGCCAGCAGTTTCACCGGGACAGGGGTTGGAAACACCATATATTTT
CDR3 protein: CASSFTGTGVGNTIYF

J gene: TRBJ1-3
D gene: TRBD1
clone size: NA
V gene: TRBV10-3
CDR3 DNA: TGTGCTACCGCAGGGGGCCTCTCTGGAAACACCATATATTTT
CDR3 protein: CATAGGLSGNTIYF

J gene: TRBJ2-2
D gene: NA
clone size: NA
V gene: TRBV11-1
CDR3 DNA: TGTGCCAGCGGCTATCAACAGGGGAACACCGGGGAGCTGTTTTTT
CDR3 protein: CASGYQQGNTGELFF

J gene: TRBJ2-7
D gene: TRBD2
clone size: NA
V gene: TRBV11-2
CDR3 DNA: TGTGCCAGCAGCTCAGAGGGAGGGGACTACGAGCAGTACTTC
CDR3 protein: CASSSEGGDYEQYF

J gene: TRBJ1-5
D gene: NA
clone size: NA
V gene: TRBV5-6
CDR3 DNA: TGTGCCAGCAGCGCCCCGGGACTGCAGTTCACAGATACGCAGCATTTT
CDR3 protein: CASSAPGLQFTDTQHF

J gene: TRBJ2-2
D gene: NA
clone size: NA
V gene: TRBV5-1
CDR3 DNA: TGCGCCAGCAGCCTTCGTCCCGGGGAGCTGCTTTTT
CDR3 protein: CASSLRPGELLF

J gene: TRBJ2-1
D gene: TRBD2
clone size: NA
V gene: TRBV19
CDR3 DNA: TGTGCCAGTTCTAGCGGGAGGTACAATGAGCGGTCCTTC
CDR3 protein: CASSSGRYNERSF

J gene: TRBJ2-7
D gene: NA
clone size: NA
V gene: TRBV6-5
CDR3 DNA: TGTGTCAGCAGTTACTCTGAAGGGGTCCTCCACGAGCAGTACTTC
CDR3 protein: CVSSYSEGVLHEQYF

J gene: TRBJ1-2
D gene: NA
clone size: once
V gene: TRBV11-2
CDR3 DNA: TGTGCCAGCAGCTTGGGGGCGGGAGGAGGCAACACCTTC
CDR3 protein: CASSLGAGGGNTF

J gene: TRBJ1-6
D gene: TRBD1
clone size: once
V gene: TRBV6-5
CDR3 DNA: TGTGCCAGCGGGCACAGGGGGGTGAATAATTCACCCCTCCACTTC
CDR3 protein: CASGHRGVNNSPLHF

J gene: TRBJ1-1
D gene: TRBD1
clone size: NA
V gene: TRBV29-1
CDR3 DNA: TGCAGCGCGAAATCAGGGGGACTGAGGTACACTGAACCTTTCTTT
CDR3 protein: CSAKSGGLRYTEPFF

J gene: TRBJ2-3
D gene: NA
clone size: NA
V gene: TRBV6-5
CDR3 DNA: TGTGCCAGCAGTTCCCGCTTTTGGGCGGAAAGCATAGATACGGAGTATTTT
CDR3 protein: CASSSRFWAESIDTEYF

J gene: TRBJ1-2
D gene: TRBD1
clone size: NA
V gene: TRBV28
CDR3 DNA: TGTGCCAGCAAGCCGGGACAGCCCTATAGCTACACCTTC
CDR3 protein: CASKPGQPYSYTF

J gene: TRBJ1-2
D gene: NA
clone size: many
V gene: TRBV6-5
CDR3 DNA: TGTGCCAGCAGGCCGGGAACTTGGGCCCCTGGCTACACCTTC
CDR3 protein: CASRPGTWAPGYTF

J gene: TRBJ2-7
D gene: NA
clone size: NA
V gene: TRBV6-5
CDR3 DNA: TGTGCCAGCAGTCGCCCGAGGCCGACCCAGGGCGCCTACGAGCAGTACTTC
CDR3 protein: CASSRPRPTQGAYEQYF

J gene: TRBJ1-1
D gene: NA
clone size: NA
V gene: TRBV2
CDR3 DNA: TGTGCCAGCAGTGATATATTTTCCGGCTCCACTGAAGCTTTCTTT
CDR3 protein: CASSDIFSGSTEAFF

J gene: TRBJ1-2
D gene: NA
clone size: NA
V gene: TRBV12-3/TRBV12-4
CDR3 DNA: TGTGCCAGCACCCCGAATCTTTGGGGCGGCTACACCTTC
CDR3 protein: CASTPNLWGGYTF

J gene: TRBJ2-2
D gene: NA
clone size: NA
V gene: TRBV29-1
CDR3 DNA: TGCAGCGTGGACACGGGGAACACTGGGGAGCTGTTTTTT
CDR3 protein: CSVDTGNTGELFF

J gene: TRBJ2-3
D gene: NA
clone size: NA
V gene: TRBV6-1
CDR3 DNA: TGTGCCAGCAGCCTTATAGCCGGGGATACGAAGTATTTT
CDR3 protein: CASSLIAGDTKYF

J gene: TRBJ1-6
D gene: NA
clone size: many
V gene: TRBV12-3/TRBV12-4
CDR3 DNA: TGTGCCAGCAGTTTAGTTGGGGGTTCTAATTCACCCCTCCACTTT
CDR3 protein: CASSLVGGSNSPLHF

J gene: TRBJ2-3
D gene: NA
clone size: NA
V gene: TRBV7-3
CDR3 DNA: TGTGCCAGCAGCTTTAAGGGCTCAAATACGCAATATTTT
CDR3 protein: CASSFKGSNTQYF

J gene: TRBJ2-3
D gene: TRBD2
clone size: NA
V gene: TRBV10-3
CDR3 DNA: TGTGCCATCTGTGGCCTAGCGGGAGGCACAGATACGCAGTATTTT
CDR3 protein: CAICGLAGGTDTQYF

J gene: TRBJ2-3
D gene: NA
clone size: NA
V gene: TRBV12-3/TRBV12-4
CDR3 DNA: TGTGTCAGCAGTTCCCCTTGGACCCCGGGTGGCGATACGCAGTACTTT
CDR3 protein: CVSSSPWTPGGDTQYF

J gene: TRBJ2-1
D gene: NA
clone size: NA
V gene: TRBV4-3
CDR3 DNA: TGCGCCAGCAGCCAGGACCCTCCGCGTAGCCGAACCTACAAAGAGCAGTTCTTC
CDR3 protein: CASSQDPPRSRTYKEQFF

J gene: TRBJ1-2
D gene: NA
clone size: few
V gene: TRBV30
CDR3 DNA: TGTGCCTCGGATGCATATGGCTACACCTTC
CDR3 protein: CASDAYGYTF

J gene: TRBJ2-1
D gene: NA
clone size: NA
V gene: TRBV6-6
CDR3 DNA: TGTGCCAGCAGTTGGGGAGATGAGCAGTTATTC
CDR3 protein: CASSWGDEQLF

J gene: TRBJ2-6
D gene: TRBD2
clone size: once
V gene: TRBV6-5
CDR3 DNA: TGTGCCAGCAGTTACAATCCTAGCGGGAGTACTGGGGCCAACGTCCTGACTTTC
CDR3 protein: CASSYNPSGSTGANVLTF

J gene: TRBJ2-5
D gene: NA
clone size: NA
V gene: TRBV28
CDR3 DNA: TGTGCCAGCGGACTGTACCAAGAGACCCAGTACTTC
CDR3 protein: CASGLYQETQYF

J gene: TRBJ2-1
D gene: NA
clone size: many
V gene: TRBV11-2
CDR3 DNA: TGTGCCAGCAGCTTTTCTCTCGGGGGAGGAAGGGAGCAGTTCTTC
CDR3 protein: CASSFSLGGGREQFF

J gene: TRBJ2-1
D gene: NA
clone size: NA
V gene: TRBV11-3
CDR3 DNA: TGTGCCAGCAGCCCCACGATGGGCGCAATTTCCTACAATGAGCAGTTCTTC
CDR3 protein: CASSPTMGAISYNEQFF

J gene: TRBJ2-5
D gene: NA
clone size: NA
V gene: TRBV11-2
CDR3 DNA: TGTGCCGACAGCTTAGAGTTCGGGGTCCAAGAGACCCAGTACTTC
CDR3 protein: CADSLEFGVQETQYF

J gene: TRBJ2-1
D gene: TRBD2
clone size: few
V gene: TRBV12-3/TRBV12-4
CDR3 DNA: TGTGCCAGCACCATTAGCGGGAGGGCGAATGAGCAGTTCTTC
CDR3 protein: CASTISGRANEQFF

J gene: TRBJ2-2
D gene: NA
clone size: NA
V gene: TRBV11-2
CDR3 DNA: TGTGTCAGCAGGGGGGGAGGGCTCCTCTATGGGAAGCTGTTTTTT
CDR3 protein: CVSRGGGLLYGKLFF

J gene: TRBJ1-1
D gene: NA
clone size: NA
V gene: TRBV28
CDR3 DNA: TGCGCCAGCAGTTTTGGGGATGAAGCTTTCTTT
CDR3 protein: CASSFGDEAFF

J gene: TRBJ2-7
D gene: NA
clone size: NA
V gene: TRBV11-2
CDR3 DNA: TGTGCCAGCGGCTTAGATTGGGGCGGTGAGCATTACTTC
CDR3 protein: CASGLDWGGEHYF

J gene: TRBJ2-7
D gene: TRBD1
clone size: NA
V gene: TRBV6-2/TRBV6-3
CDR3 DNA: TGTACCAGGAGCCTCCGGGACAGGGCCCACGAGCAGTACTTC
CDR3 protein: CTRSLRDRAHEQYF

J gene: TRBJ2-1
D gene: NA
clone size: NA
V gene: TRBV11-2
CDR3 DNA: TGTGCCAGCAGCCGATATGGAGACAGGTGCCTCTTC
CDR3 protein: CASSRYGDRCLF

J gene: TRBJ2-1
D gene: TRBD2
clone size: NA
V gene: TRBV28
CDR3 DNA: TGTGCCAGCAGTTCGCCTAGCGGGGGATACAATGAGCAGTTCTTC
CDR3 protein: CASSSPSGGYNEQFF

J gene: TRBJ2-2
D gene: NA
clone size: NA
V gene: TRBV6-1
CDR3 DNA: TGTGCCAGCAGTCCTGTGGGGGGCGTGAACACCGGGGAGCTGTTTTTT
CDR3 protein: CASSPVGGVNTGELFF

J gene: TRBJ2-1
D gene: TRBD2
clone size: many
V gene: TRBV6-2/TRBV6-3
CDR3 DNA: TGTGCCAGCAGTTACCCCCCCGCTAGCGGGAGGGGAGGCAATGAGCAGTTCTTC
CDR3 protein: CASSYPPASGRGGNEQFF

J gene: TRBJ2-2
D gene: TRBD2
clone size: NA
V gene: TRBV11-1
CDR3 DNA: TGTGCCAGCAAAGAGGGGAGGGGTGCCGGGGAGTTGTTTTTT
CDR3 protein: CASKEGRGAGELFF

J gene: TRBJ2-5
D gene: NA
clone size: NA
V gene: TRBV5-1
CDR3 DNA: TGCGCCAGCGGCTCGCAGGGAAGGGGAGAGACCCAGTACTTC
CDR3 protein: CASGSQGRGETQYF

J gene: TRBJ1-4
D gene: NA
clone size: NA
V gene: TRBV7-9
CDR3 DNA: TGTGCCAGCAGCTTAGTCCAGCAAGAGAGTGAAAAACTGTCTTTT
CDR3 protein: CASSLVQQESEKLSF

J gene: TRBJ2-3
D gene: NA
clone size: NA
V gene: TRBV28
CDR3 DNA: TGTGCCAGCAGTTTATCGGGGAGGGGGGTAGATACGCAGTATTTT
CDR3 protein: CASSLSGRGVDTQYF

J gene: TRBJ1-3
D gene: NA
clone size: NA
V gene: TRBV4-1
CDR3 DNA: TGCGCCAGCAGCCAAGATCGATTCGGGGGGCTAGGAAACACCATATATTTT
CDR3 protein: CASSQDRFGGLGNTIYF

J gene: TRBJ2-7
D gene: NA
clone size: NA
V gene: TRBV6-1
CDR3 DNA: TGTGCCATGAAATCGACGGTCACCTACGAGCAGTACTTC
CDR3 protein: CAMKSTVTYEQYF

J gene: TRBJ1-1
D gene: TRBD1
clone size: NA
V gene: TRBV5-1
CDR3 DNA: TGCGCCAGCAGCGCCACATCGACAGGGGGCGCGTCTGCTTTCTTT
CDR3 protein: CASSATSTGGASAFF

J gene: TRBJ2-1
D gene: NA
clone size: NA
V gene: TRBV11-2
CDR3 DNA: TGTGCCAGGAGCAATCAAGCGGGCAATGAGCAGTTCTTC
CDR3 protein: CARSNQAGNEQFF

J gene: TRBJ2-2
D gene: TRBD1
clone size: few
V gene: TRBV5-4
CDR3 DNA: TGTGCCAGCAGACAGGACAGGACCGGGGAGCTGTTTTTT
CDR3 protein: CASRQDRTGELFF

J gene: TRBJ2-6
D gene: TRBD1
clone size: NA
V gene: TRBV11-2
CDR3 DNA: TGTGCCAGCAGCTTAGGGGACAGGGGATCTGGGGCTAACGTCCTGGCTTTC
CDR3 protein: CASSLGDRGSGANVLAF